These 15 T cell receptor beta chains were all obtained from the same sample, sequenced in a study of cytomegalovirus exposure and HLA in healthy donors. Vbeta (60) and Jbeta (13) primers were used in the PCR. TCRdb keeps only in-frame clones here, not all; method: immunoSEQ multiplex PCR. In the table there are 100,000 to 150,000 clones, roughly 88% of which are singletons. The sequencing input was PBMCs. Receptors originate from a man between 50 and 59 years old in good health and CMV-seronegative.

This clone appeared a few times. This sequence joins TRBV15 and TRBJ1-3; a possible D gene is TRBD1 (6 bases). The ends were cut back, 3 bases at V and 0 bases at J, with 12 bases in the middle. The germline gives CDR1 LNHNV, CDR2 YYDKDF (reference sequence). The CDR3 sequence is 16 residues long. The CDR3 region is CATSRLRQASGNTIYF. The CDR3, as DNA: TGTGCCACCAGCAGGTTGAGACAGGCCTCTGGAAACACCATATATTTT. Based on the CDR3 plus reference TRBV15 and TRBJ1-3, the full variable domain is DAMVIQNPRYQVTQFGKPVTLSCSQTLNHNVMYWYQQKSSQAPKLLFHYYDKDFNNEADTPDNFQSRRPNTSFCFLDIRSPGLGDTAMYLCATSRLRQASGNTIYFGEGSWLTVV.

The chain joins TRBV4-1 to TRBJ2-3, with 12 bases identical to TRBD2. CDR3 size: 16 residues. Germline trimming cut 4 bases from V and 5 bases from J; bases unmatched to any gene: 7. Germline V lookup: CDR1 MGHRA, CDR2 YSYEKL. The CDR3 DNA is TGCGCCAGCAGCCGGTCTAGCGGGGGGGCGGGAGATACGCAGTATTTT. Protein product: CASSRSSGGAGDTQYF.

V is TRBV18 and J is TRBJ2-7; 9 nucleotides line up with TRBD1. This CDR3 comprises 15 residues. V trimming: 6 bases; J trimming: 6 bases; junction bases outside the gene matches: 12. Per germline, CDR1 KGHSH and CDR2 LQKENI. The CDR3 loop reads CASSQGTGRSGEQYF. CDR3 nucleotide sequence: TGTGCCAGCTCGCAGGGGACAGGGAGAAGTGGCGAGCAGTACTTC.

This clone was counted once. This chain joins TRBV10-1 and TRBJ2-5; TRBD1 aligns across 7 bases. The V gene's germline CDR1 is WNHNN and CDR2 SYGVQD (reference sequence). There are 14 residues in the CDR3. With V trimmed by 6 bases and J by 5 bases, 9 bases remained unmatched. This chain's CDR3 is CASSAGTVLETQYF. The CDR3 nucleotides read TGCGCCAGCAGCGCAGGGACAGTTTTGGAGACCCAGTACTTC.

V gene TRBV6-6 combines with J gene TRBJ2-5, with 10 bases matching TRBD2. CDR1 and CDR2 from the germline V gene are MNHNY and SVGAGI (reference sequence). The CDR3 consists of 15 residues. Losses at the gene ends were 6 bases for V and 9 bases for J; bases not matched to a gene: 13. For the CDR3, the DNA is TGTGCCAGCAGCAGTCTAGCGGGGGCTAAAGACCCCCAGTACTTC. It is translated as CASSSLAGAKDPQYF.

The chain uses TRBV6-1 and TRBJ1-3; 9 bases line up with TRBD1. This CDR3 comprises 13 residues. Germline V CDR1 and CDR2: MNHNS, SASEGT. V shed 4 bases, J shed 10 bases, and the junction held 5 bases outside the gene matches. CDR3 DNA sequence: TGTGCCAGCAGTGTCACAGGGGGCCCAACCATATATTTT. Translated: CASSVTGGPTIYF.

With respect to this clone: This likely comes from a read error, as the CDR3 has no conserved phenylalanine or tryptophan at its end. The gene calls are TRBV29-1 and TRBJ2-7; 11 bases align to TRBD2. The CDR3 loop spans 13 amino acids. J was trimmed by 3 bases and V by 5 bases; bases with no gene match: 3. The germline V gene encodes CDR1 SQVTM and CDR2 ANQGSEA. The CDR3 protein is CSVSSGGSYEQYC. The CDR3 nucleotides read TGCAGCGTTTCTAGCGGGGGGAGCTACGAGCAGTACTGC.

The chain employs TRBV19 and TRBJ1-2; TRBD1 matches 7 bases. The V and J ends lost 1 base and 4 bases, in that order; junction bases with no gene match: 9. The CDR3 spans 16 residues. Germline values: CDR1 LNHDA, CDR2 SQIVND (reference sequence). The CDR3 spells CASSIVTGTEGYGYTF. In DNA, the CDR3 is TGTGCCAGTAGTATAGTCACCGGGACAGAAGGCTATGGCTACACCTTC.

The genes are TRBV5-3 and TRBJ2-7; 9 bases line up with TRBD1. TRBV5-3 qualifies as an ORF whose function is uncertain. The CDR3 loop spans 17 amino acids. V shed 4 bases and J 2 bases; nucleotides not matched to a gene: 13. CDR3 sequence: CARSRLPGQGRTYEQYF. In nucleotides, the CDR3 is TGTGCCAGAAGCCGCCTCCCCGGACAGGGGCGAACCTACGAGCAGTACTTC.

This chain joins TRBV5-8 and TRBJ2-7, with 7 positions matching TRBD1. This CDR3 comprises 14 residues. Per germline, CDR1 SGHTS and CDR2 YDEGEE. The V gene end was trimmed by 0 bases and the J gene end by 3 bases; junction bases not matched to a gene: 3. The CDR3: CASSLGQGYYEQYF. In nucleotides, the CDR3 is TGTGCCAGCAGCTTGGGACAGGGATACTACGAGCAGTACTTC.

The CDR3 sequence is CASSEIHRAEQYF. CDR3 in DNA: TGTGCCAGCAGTGAGATTCACAGGGCCGAGCAGTACTTC. The V and J genes are TRBV6-1 and TRBJ2-7, with D maybe TRBD1 (6 bases). The CDR3 covers 13 residues. V lost 3 bases, J lost 6 bases, and 12 bases lay in between. Germline loops: CDR1 MNHNS, CDR2 SASEGT.

V usage is TRBV6-1 and J usage is TRBJ2-7; D not certain. The CDR3 has 13 residues. The germline gives CDR1 MNHNS, CDR2 SASEGT. The ends were cut back, 4 bases at V and 3 bases at J, with 10 bases in the middle. CDR3 DNA: TGTGCCAGCAGTGGGGCCTCTGGCTACGAGCAGTACTTC. Its protein product is CASSGASGYEQYF.

The chain has TRBV21-1 and TRBJ2-1; no DNA check was done on the table's D call, TRBD2. TRBV21-1 is marked as a pseudogene. This CDR3 contains 18 residues. CDR3 region: CASSRRPSGGAAYNEQFF. The CDR3 DNA reads as TGTGCCAGCAGCCGGCGTCCTAGCGGGGGGGCCGCCTACAATGAGCAGTTCTTC.

The chain carries TRBV27 and TRBJ2-7; 8 nucleotides align to TRBD1. The CDR3 is 14 amino acids. J lost 1 base, V lost 6 bases, and 5 bases had no gene match. Germline V CDR1 and CDR2: MNHEY, SMNVEV (reference sequence). The CDR3 DNA reads as TGTGCCAGCAGAAAGGACAGGGAGTCCTACGAGCAGTACTTC. It translates to CASRKDRESYEQYF.

V is TRBV2 and J is TRBJ1-2; D is perhaps TRBD1 (5 bases). CDR3 size: 15 residues. With 7 bases removed from V and 2 bases from J, the gap between germline ends came to 17 bases. From germline, CDR1 is SNHLY and CDR2 FYNNEI. The CDR3 region is CASTRSGQRNYGYTF. The CDR3 nucleotides are TGTGCCAGCACTCGATCAGGGCAGAGGAACTATGGCTACACCTTC.